This TCR beta chain is from a study of T cell responses to AZD1222 COVID-19 vaccine. Study conclusions and caveats: Two AZD1222 administrations were followed by greater Spike-specific TCR breadth and depth. Donors, mostly white British, included more females; clonal diversity was possibly underestimated. Regions left unmutated in variants are reportedly the target of nearly half of spike-specific TCRs. Baseline antibody screening turned up just five to seven seropositive AZD1222 recipients.

Trimming took off 2 bases at V and 3 bases at J, with 11 bases between the two ends. Looked up from germline, CDR1 is SEHNR and CDR2 is FQNEAQ (reference sequence). This CDR3 spans 14 amino acids. Measured with immunoSEQ multiplex PCR; TCRdb has only the in-frame clones, and not every one. The data contain 34,000 or so clones, about 88% of them singletons. Worth noting for this clone: What it binds is not known.

Sequenced material: peripheral blood, taken on day 0 of AZD1222 vaccination. The genes are TRBV7-9 and TRBJ2-7; D possibly corresponds to TRBD1 (6 bases). The receptor comes from an adult in good health. This CDR3 is CASSLMGAIYEQYF. CDR3 DNA sequence: TGTGCCAGCAGCTTAATGGGGGCGATCTACGAGCAGTACTTC.